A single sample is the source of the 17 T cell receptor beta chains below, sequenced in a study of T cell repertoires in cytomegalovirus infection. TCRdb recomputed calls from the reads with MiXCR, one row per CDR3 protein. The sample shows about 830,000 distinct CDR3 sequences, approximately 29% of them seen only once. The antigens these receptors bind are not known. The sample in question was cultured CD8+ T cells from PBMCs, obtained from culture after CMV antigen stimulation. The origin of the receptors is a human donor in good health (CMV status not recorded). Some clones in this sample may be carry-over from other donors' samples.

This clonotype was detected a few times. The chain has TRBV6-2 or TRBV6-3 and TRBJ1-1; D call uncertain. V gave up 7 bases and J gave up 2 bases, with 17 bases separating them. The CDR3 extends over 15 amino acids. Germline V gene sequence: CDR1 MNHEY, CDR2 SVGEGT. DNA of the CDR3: TGTGCCAGCACCGGTCGATTCCAGTCAAACACTGAAGCTTTCTTT. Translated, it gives CASTGRFQSNTEAFF.

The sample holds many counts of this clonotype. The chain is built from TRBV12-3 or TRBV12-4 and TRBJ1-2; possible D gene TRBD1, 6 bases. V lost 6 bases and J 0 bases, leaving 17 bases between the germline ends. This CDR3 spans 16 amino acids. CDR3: CASRPRDTQTNYGYTF. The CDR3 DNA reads TGTGCCAGCAGACCCCGGGACACACAAACTAACTATGGCTACACCTTC.

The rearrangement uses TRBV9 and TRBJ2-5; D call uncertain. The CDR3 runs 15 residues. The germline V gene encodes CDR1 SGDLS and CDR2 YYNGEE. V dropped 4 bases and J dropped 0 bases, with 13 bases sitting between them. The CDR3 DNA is TGTGCCAGCAGCCATACATGGGATTACCAAGAGACCCAGTACTTC. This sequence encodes CASSHTWDYQETQYF.

CDR3: CSVRTDSSYEQYV. The CDR3 DNA is TGCAGCGTCAGGACGGATTCCTCCTACGAGCAGTACGTC. This chain uses TRBV29-1 with TRBJ2-7, with D uncertain. Germline V gives CDR1 SQVTM, CDR2 ANQGSEA. V was pared by 6 bases and J by 0 bases, with 12 bases between. The CDR3 has 13 amino acids.

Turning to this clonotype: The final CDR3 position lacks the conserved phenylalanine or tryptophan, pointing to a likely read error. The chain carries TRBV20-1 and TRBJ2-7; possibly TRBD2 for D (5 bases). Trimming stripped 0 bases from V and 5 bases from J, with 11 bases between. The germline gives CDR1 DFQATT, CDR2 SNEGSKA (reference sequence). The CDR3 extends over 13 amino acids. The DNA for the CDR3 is TGCAGTGCTAGAGATCTCAGGAGGAACGAGCAGTACTAC. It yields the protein CSARDLRRNEQYY.

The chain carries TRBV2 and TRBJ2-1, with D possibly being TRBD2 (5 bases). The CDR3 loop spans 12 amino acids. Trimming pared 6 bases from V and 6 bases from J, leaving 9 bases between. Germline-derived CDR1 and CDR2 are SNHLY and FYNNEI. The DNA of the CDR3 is TGTGCCAGCAGCGGGATCCTCAATGAGCAGTTCTTC. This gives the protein CASSGILNEQFF.

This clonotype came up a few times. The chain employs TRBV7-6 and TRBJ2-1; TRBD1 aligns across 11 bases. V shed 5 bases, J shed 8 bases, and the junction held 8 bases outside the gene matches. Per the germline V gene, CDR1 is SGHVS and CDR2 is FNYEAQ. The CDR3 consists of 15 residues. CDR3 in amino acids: CASSPGQGVLDEQFF. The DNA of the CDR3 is TGTGCCAGCAGCCCGGGACAGGGGGTGTTGGATGAGCAGTTCTTC.

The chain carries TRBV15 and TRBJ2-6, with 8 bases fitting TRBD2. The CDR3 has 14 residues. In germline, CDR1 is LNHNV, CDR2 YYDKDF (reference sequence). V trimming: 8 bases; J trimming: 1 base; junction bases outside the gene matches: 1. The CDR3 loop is CATLAGSGANVLTF. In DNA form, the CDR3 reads TGTGCCACCTTAGCGGGATCTGGGGCCAACGTCCTGACTTTC.

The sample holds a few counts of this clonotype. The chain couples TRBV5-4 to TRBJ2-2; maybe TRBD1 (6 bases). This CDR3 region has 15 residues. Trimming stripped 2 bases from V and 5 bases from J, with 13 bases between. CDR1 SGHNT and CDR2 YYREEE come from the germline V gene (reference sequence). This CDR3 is CASSFGRGMTGELFF. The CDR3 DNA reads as TGTGCCAGCAGCTTTGGCAGGGGTATGACCGGGGAGCTGTTTTTT.

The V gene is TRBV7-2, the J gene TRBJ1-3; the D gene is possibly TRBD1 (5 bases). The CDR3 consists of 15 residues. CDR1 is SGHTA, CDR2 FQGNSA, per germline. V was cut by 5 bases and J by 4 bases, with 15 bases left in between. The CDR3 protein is CASSPGAGTGNTIYF. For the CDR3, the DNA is TGTGCCAGCAGCCCCGGCGCAGGGACGGGAAACACCATATATTTT.

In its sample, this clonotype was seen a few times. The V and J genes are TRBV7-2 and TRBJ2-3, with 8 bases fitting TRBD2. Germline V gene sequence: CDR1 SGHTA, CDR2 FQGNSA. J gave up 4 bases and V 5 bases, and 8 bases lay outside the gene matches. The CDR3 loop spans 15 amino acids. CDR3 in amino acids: CASSPGGGIPDTQYF. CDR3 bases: TGTGCCAGCAGCCCGGGGGGGGGCATCCCAGATACGCAGTATTTT.

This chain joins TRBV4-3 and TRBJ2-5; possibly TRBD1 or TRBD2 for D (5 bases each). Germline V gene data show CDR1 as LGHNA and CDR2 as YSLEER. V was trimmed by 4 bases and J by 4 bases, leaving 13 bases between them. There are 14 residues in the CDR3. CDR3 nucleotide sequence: TGCGCCAGCAGCCTCGGGGCGTACCCAGAGACCCAGTACTTC. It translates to CASSLGAYPETQYF.

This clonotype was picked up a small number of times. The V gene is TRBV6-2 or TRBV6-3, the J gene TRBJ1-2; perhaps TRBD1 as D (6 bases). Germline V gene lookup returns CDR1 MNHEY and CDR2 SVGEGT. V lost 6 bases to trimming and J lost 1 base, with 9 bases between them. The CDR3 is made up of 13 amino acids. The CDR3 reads CASRPDSNYGYTF. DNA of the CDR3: TGTGCCAGCAGGCCGGACAGTAACTATGGCTACACCTTC.

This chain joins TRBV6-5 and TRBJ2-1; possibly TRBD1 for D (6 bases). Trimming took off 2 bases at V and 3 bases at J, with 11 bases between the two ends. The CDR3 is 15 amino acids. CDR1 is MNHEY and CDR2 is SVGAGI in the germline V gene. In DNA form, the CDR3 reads TGTGCCAGCAGTTACGCCGGGACACTCTACAATGAGCAGTTCTTC. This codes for CASSYAGTLYNEQFF.

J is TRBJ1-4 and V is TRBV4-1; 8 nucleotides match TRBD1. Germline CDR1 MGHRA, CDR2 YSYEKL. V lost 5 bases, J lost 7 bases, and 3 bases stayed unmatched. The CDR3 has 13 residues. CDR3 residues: CASSDRGVEKLFF. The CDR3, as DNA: TGCGCCAGCAGCGACAGGGGCGTTGAAAAACTGTTTTTT.

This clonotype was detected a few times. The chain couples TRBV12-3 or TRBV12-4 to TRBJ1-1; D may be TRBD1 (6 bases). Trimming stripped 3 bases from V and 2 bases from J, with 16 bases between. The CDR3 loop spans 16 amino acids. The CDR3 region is CASSFNAGAINTEAFF. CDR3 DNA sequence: TGTGCCAGCAGTTTTAATGCAGGGGCGATCAACACTGAAGCTTTCTTT.

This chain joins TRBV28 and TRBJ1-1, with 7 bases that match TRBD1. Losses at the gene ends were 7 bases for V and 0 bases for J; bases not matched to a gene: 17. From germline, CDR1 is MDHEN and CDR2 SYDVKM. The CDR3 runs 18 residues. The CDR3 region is CASTPNEGQPFMNTEAFF. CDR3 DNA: TGTGCCAGCACCCCTAACGAGGGACAGCCTTTTATGAACACTGAAGCTTTCTTT.